This entry lists 29 T cell receptor beta chains sequenced from one sample in a study of CD8 T cells in ankylosing spondylitis. One entry per CDR3 protein results from TCRdb running MiXCR on the 5' RACE reads. Seen here are about 340,000 distinct CDR3 sequences, 14% to 15% observed once, and the top ten hold about 1%. Sample: blood, either unsorted or a sorted T cell fraction (not recorded which). The receptors originated from a male donor with ankylosing spondylitis or in good health (not recorded which).

This clonotype was seen more than once but under ten times. CDR3 DNA: TGTGCCAGCAGCCAACAAGTCACCAAGAATTCACCCCTCCACTTT. Protein product: CASSQQVTKNSPLHF. This chain joins TRBV3-1 and TRBJ1-6; no clear D gene. This CDR3 has 15 residues. CDR1 and CDR2 from the germline V gene are LGHDT and YNNKEL (reference sequence). The V and J ends lost 2 bases and 7 bases respectively, with 12 bases between them.

There are a few counts of this clonotype. V is TRBV2 and J is TRBJ2-7, with 7 bases aligning to TRBD2. In germline, CDR1 is SNHLY, CDR2 FYNNEI. Trimming removed 4 bases from V and 2 bases from J; junction bases left unmatched: 2. This CDR3 spans 13 amino acids. The CDR3 DNA reads TGTGCCAGCAGTGGGGGGGGTACCTACGAGCAGTACTTC. Amino acids: CASSGGGTYEQYF.

This clonotype turned up a few times. This sequence joins TRBV5-1 and TRBJ2-7, with 7 bases lining up with TRBD2. This CDR3 contains 14 residues. Germline trimming cut 4 bases from V and 4 bases from J; bases unmatched to any gene: 8. CDR1 is SGHRS, CDR2 YFSETQ, per germline. The CDR3 nucleotides are TGCGCCAGCAGCCTATCAACTAGCGTGTACGAGCAGTACTTC. Encoded protein: CASSLSTSVYEQYF.

This clonotype has more than one count but fewer than ten. The genes are TRBV7-2 and TRBJ2-5, with D tentatively TRBD1 (5 bases). The V end was cut by 1 base, the J end by 0 bases, with 12 bases between. Germline CDR1 is SGHTA and CDR2 is FQGNSA. This CDR3 is built from 16 residues. The CDR3 reads CASSLGSGAYQETQYF. The CDR3 DNA is TGTGCCAGCAGCTTAGGGAGTGGGGCCTACCAAGAGACCCAGTACTTC.

This clonotype was picked up a small number of times. V is TRBV12-3 or TRBV12-4 and J is TRBJ2-7; D unclear. V was trimmed by 6 bases and J by 0 bases, leaving 12 bases between them. The CDR3 totals 14 residues. Written as DNA, the CDR3 is TGTGCCAGCAGCCGGACCCCAAGCTCCTACGAGCAGTACTTC. Its protein is CASSRTPSSYEQYF.

This clonotype was detected only a few times. The rearrangement joins TRBV20-1 to TRBJ2-1, with D uncertain. CDR1 is DFQATT, CDR2 SNEGSKA, per germline (reference sequence). The CDR3 extends over 10 amino acids. V lost 6 bases, J lost 4 bases, and 4 bases lay in between. CDR3: CSAQYNEQFF. CDR3 bases: TGCAGTGCCCAATACAATGAGCAGTTCTTC.

A single count supports this clonotype. V and J are TRBV7-2 and TRBJ2-3; D may correspond to TRBD1 or TRBD2 (5 bases each). Germline-derived CDR1 and CDR2 are SGHTA and FQGNSA. The CDR3 extends over 15 amino acids. Between the trimmed V and J ends, which lost 1 base and 2 bases, there was a span of 10 bases. The CDR3: CASSLGGRTTDTQYF. The CDR3 DNA follows: TGTGCCAGCAGCTTAGGGGGGAGAACCACAGATACGCAGTATTTT. Combining the CDR3 with reference TRBV7-2 and TRBJ2-3 gives the whole variable domain GAGVSQSPSNKVTEKGKDVELRCDPISGHTALYWYRQSLGQGLEFLIYFQGNSAPDKSGLPSDRFSAERTGGSVSTLTIQRTQQEDSAVYLCASSLGGRTTDTQYFGPGTRLTVL.

This clonotype was counted at least ten times. The gene calls are TRBV5-1 and TRBJ1-4; D gene unclear. This CDR3 has 14 residues. CDR1 SGHRS and CDR2 YFSETQ come from the germline V gene. Trimming removed 1 base from V and 8 bases from J, with 12 bases in between. The CDR3 nucleotides are TGCGCCAGCAGCTTGAGGCCCGATCAAGAAAAACTGTTTTTT. Its translation is CASSLRPDQEKLFF.

This clonotype has more than one count but fewer than ten. The rearrangement links TRBV7-9 to TRBJ2-7; 12 positions agree with TRBD2. Per germline, CDR1 SEHNR and CDR2 FQNEAQ (reference sequence). The CDR3 loop spans 15 amino acids. V gave up 5 bases and J gave up 3 bases; unmatched junction bases: 5. Here the CDR3 DNA reads TGTGCCAGCAGCGAAACTAGCGGGGGGCTCTACGAGCAGTACTTC. Protein sequence: CASSETSGGLYEQYF.

In its sample, this clonotype was seen a few times. The chain recombines TRBV4-1 with TRBJ2-7; D not resolved. The CDR3 loop spans 15 amino acids. V was pared by 1 base and J by 0 bases, with 10 bases between. Per the germline V gene, CDR1 is MGHRA and CDR2 is YSYEKL. CDR3 DNA sequence: TGCGCCAGCAGCCAAGCCGCGACTCGCTCCTACGAGCAGTACTTC. This encodes CASSQAATRSYEQYF.

The sample holds one count of this clonotype. This sequence joins TRBV20-1 and TRBJ2-1; D might be TRBD1 or TRBD2, each matching 6 bases. V lost 5 bases, J lost 8 bases, and 22 bases lay in between. The CDR3 spans 15 residues. Germline V gene lookup returns CDR1 DFQATT and CDR2 SNEGSKA (reference sequence). The CDR3 DNA sequence: TGCAGTGCTCCTCAAGGGGGACTGGGGTGGGATGAGCAGTTCTTC. Protein: CSAPQGGLGWDEQFF.

In this sample, this clonotype turned up a few times. This chain links TRBV3-1 with TRBJ2-7; TRBD1 is a possible D gene (6 bases). The V gene's germline CDR1 is LGHDT and CDR2 YNNKEL (reference sequence). Trimming shortened V by 4 bases and J by 2 bases, and 18 bases separated the two germline ends. The length of the CDR3 is 16 residues. CDR3 amino acids: CASSPGGGGSPYEQYF. In DNA form, the CDR3 reads TGTGCCAGCAGCCCCGGTGGGGGCGGCAGCCCCTACGAGCAGTACTTC.

The rearrangement joins TRBV11-2 to TRBJ2-7, with D perhaps TRBD1 (6 bases). This CDR3 contains 14 residues. Trimming shortened V by 4 bases and J by 5 bases, and 15 bases separated the two germline ends. CDR1 is SGHAT and CDR2 is FQNNGV in the germline V gene. CDR3 region: CASSSTRGGNEQYF. CDR3 bases: TGTGCCAGCAGCTCGACCAGAGGGGGAAACGAGCAGTACTTC. Variable domain in full (rest from reference TRBV11-2 and TRBJ2-7): EAGVAQSPRYKIIEKRQSVAFWCNPISGHATLYWYQQILGQGPKLLIQFQNNGVVDDSQLPKDRFSAERLKGVDSTLKIQPAKLEDSAVYLCASSSTRGGNEQYFGPGTRLTVT.

This clonotype was recorded a few times. The CDR3 sequence: CASSLERDTTEAFF. The CDR3 nucleotides are TGCGCCAGCAGCTTGGAACGAGACACCACTGAAGCTTTCTTT. The V call is TRBV5-1, the J call TRBJ1-1; D gene ambiguous. The ends were cut back, 0 bases at V and 4 bases at J, with 10 bases in the middle. The CDR3 consists of 14 residues. Germline lookup yields CDR1 SGHRS and CDR2 YFSETQ.

The chain uses TRBV7-6 and TRBJ2-7; 9 bases are a match to TRBD2. The germline gives CDR1 SGHVS, CDR2 FNYEAQ. Germline trimming cut 1 base from V and 3 bases from J; bases unmatched to any gene: 7. The CDR3 runs to 16 residues. The CDR3 DNA follows: TGTGCCAGCAGCTTAGGTAGTAGCGGGAGTTTCTACGAGCAGTACTTC. Protein product: CASSLGSSGSFYEQYF.

The chain combines TRBV3-1 with TRBJ2-7; 11 bases match TRBD2. The CDR3 consists of 14 residues. Per germline, CDR1 LGHDT and CDR2 YNNKEL (reference sequence). V dropped 8 bases and J dropped 7; count of bases not matched to a gene: 10. The CDR3 bases are TGTGCCAGCGGCCCGGGACTAGCGGTTGGAGAGCAGTACTTC. Amino acids: CASGPGLAVGEQYF.

This clonotype was counted between two and nine times. V and J are TRBV5-1 and TRBJ2-3; D remains ambiguous. The CDR3 covers 14 residues. Per the germline V gene, CDR1 is SGHRS and CDR2 is YFSETQ. V was trimmed by 0 bases and J by 6 bases, leaving 11 bases between them. CDR3 sequence (DNA): TGCGCCAGCAGCTTGGACCAGGTACGGGATACGCAGTATTTT. This gives the protein CASSLDQVRDTQYF.

This rearrangement joins TRBV5-1 to TRBJ2-7, with TRBD1 identical over 7 bases. This CDR3 is built from 14 residues. Germline CDR1 is SGHRS and CDR2 is YFSETQ. V shed 5 bases and J 5 bases; nucleotides not matched to a gene: 10. The CDR3 DNA reads TGCGCCAGCAGACGGCGACAGGGATCCGACGAGCAGTACTTC. It encodes CASRRRQGSDEQYF. The full variable domain, completed using reference TRBV5-1 and TRBJ2-7, is KAGVTQTPRYLIKTRGQQVTLSCSPISGHRSVSWYQQTPGQGLQFLFEYFSETQRNKGNFPGRFSGRQFSNSRSEMNVSTLELGDSALYLCASRRRQGSDEQYFGPGTRLTVT.

The J gene is TRBJ2-5, the V gene TRBV3-1; D is ambiguous. Germline loops: CDR1 LGHDT, CDR2 YNNKEL (reference sequence). Trimming left V 2 bases short and J 5 bases short, with 12 bases between. CDR3 length: 14 residues. The CDR3 is CASSQRTPGETQYF. The DNA of the CDR3 is TGTGCCAGCAGCCAACGAACCCCCGGGGAGACCCAGTACTTC.

In DNA form, the CDR3 reads TGCAGTGCTAGCGCCGGGTTCAGGGGTAGCACCAAAAACATTCAGTACTTC. Translation gives CSASAGFRGSTKNIQYF. This sequence joins TRBV20-1 and TRBJ2-4; the D gene is possibly TRBD1 (6 bases). The V end was cut by 3 bases, the J end by 2 bases, with 20 bases between. The CDR3 contains 17 residues. The germline V gene encodes CDR1 DFQATT and CDR2 SNEGSKA (reference sequence).

This clonotype was seen more than once but under ten times. The V and J genes are TRBV6-1 and TRBJ2-3, with 7 bases matching TRBD1. The germline gives CDR1 MNHNS, CDR2 SASEGT. This CDR3 has 16 residues. The ends lost 5 bases at V and 1 base at J; junction bases unmatched: 9. The CDR3 nucleotides are TGTGCCAGCAGTCCCCTAGGGGGCATGGGCACAGATACGCAGTATTTT. It translates to CASSPLGGMGTDTQYF.

The chain recombines TRBV20-1 with TRBJ2-4; D tentatively fits TRBD1 or TRBD2 (5 bases each). CDR3 size: 16 residues. Trimming removed 3 bases from V and 0 bases from J, with 15 bases in between. Germline CDR1 and CDR2: DFQATT and SNEGSKA (reference sequence). CDR3 DNA: TGCAGTGCTAGGCTTGGGGGTCTCATAGCCAAAAACATTCAGTACTTC. This translates into CSARLGGLIAKNIQYF.

This clonotype was counted at least ten times. The gene calls are TRBV29-1 and TRBJ2-7, with 9 bases aligning to TRBD2. The CDR3 sequence is 12 residues long. With V trimmed by 4 bases and J by 4 bases, 2 bases remained unmatched. Germline loops: CDR1 SQVTM, CDR2 ANQGSEA. CDR3 residues: CSVASGGYEQYF. The DNA of the CDR3 is TGCAGCGTTGCGAGCGGGGGGTACGAGCAGTACTTC.

This clonotype was recorded a few times. The chain combines TRBV18 with TRBJ2-3; possibly TRBD2 for D (6 bases). Per germline, CDR1 KGHSH and CDR2 LQKENI. The CDR3 is 14 amino acids. The germline V and J ends were trimmed by 4 bases and 1 base, with 9 bases remaining between them. CDR3 sequence (DNA): TGTGCCAGCTCACGGGCTAGCGGCACAGATACGCAGTATTTT. Protein product: CASSRASGTDTQYF.

This clonotype was seen a few times. The V and J genes are TRBV11-2 and TRBJ2-5; 14 nucleotides align to TRBD2. The germline gives CDR1 SGHAT, CDR2 FQNNGV. Unmatched junction bases numbered 11, after V lost 5 bases and J lost 3 bases. The CDR3 is 18 residues long. The CDR3 reads CASSPEGLAGVYKETQYF. CDR3 coding DNA: TGTGCCAGCAGCCCGGAGGGACTAGCGGGGGTATATAAAGAGACCCAGTACTTC.

The chain links TRBV20-1 to TRBJ2-3; D gene uncertain. Germline V gene sequence: CDR1 DFQATT, CDR2 SNEGSKA (reference sequence). The CDR3 is 10 residues long. V was shortened by 2 bases and J by 11 bases, with 8 bases between the two germline ends. CDR3 protein: CSARKGMQYF. The CDR3 DNA reads as TGCAGTGCTAGAAAAGGGATGCAGTATTTT.

CDR3 loop: CASGKDRSSGNTIYF. CDR3 nucleotide sequence: TGTGCCAGCGGGAAGGACAGGAGCTCTGGAAACACCATATATTTT. The J gene is TRBJ1-3, the V gene TRBV2; 7 positions match TRBD1. The V gene's germline CDR1 is SNHLY and CDR2 FYNNEI. Unmatched junction bases numbered 7, after V lost 8 bases and J lost 0 bases. This CDR3 region has 15 residues.

The chain couples TRBV5-1 to TRBJ2-7, with TRBD1 matching 8 bases. The CDR3 contains 12 residues. Losses at the gene ends were 5 bases for V and 3 bases for J; bases not matched to a gene: 1. The germline V gene encodes CDR1 SGHRS and CDR2 YFSETQ. CDR3 protein: CASRQGVYEQYF. For the CDR3, the DNA is TGCGCCAGCAGACAGGGGGTCTACGAGCAGTACTTC.

J is TRBJ2-5 and V is TRBV6-2 or TRBV6-3, with D unresolved. V was trimmed by 6 bases and J by 2 bases, leaving 10 bases between them. Germline V gene lookup returns CDR1 MNHEY and CDR2 SVGEGT. This CDR3 has 13 residues. The CDR3 here is CASRQYWQETQYF. In DNA form, the CDR3 reads TGTGCCAGCAGGCAGTACTGGCAAGAGACCCAGTACTTC.